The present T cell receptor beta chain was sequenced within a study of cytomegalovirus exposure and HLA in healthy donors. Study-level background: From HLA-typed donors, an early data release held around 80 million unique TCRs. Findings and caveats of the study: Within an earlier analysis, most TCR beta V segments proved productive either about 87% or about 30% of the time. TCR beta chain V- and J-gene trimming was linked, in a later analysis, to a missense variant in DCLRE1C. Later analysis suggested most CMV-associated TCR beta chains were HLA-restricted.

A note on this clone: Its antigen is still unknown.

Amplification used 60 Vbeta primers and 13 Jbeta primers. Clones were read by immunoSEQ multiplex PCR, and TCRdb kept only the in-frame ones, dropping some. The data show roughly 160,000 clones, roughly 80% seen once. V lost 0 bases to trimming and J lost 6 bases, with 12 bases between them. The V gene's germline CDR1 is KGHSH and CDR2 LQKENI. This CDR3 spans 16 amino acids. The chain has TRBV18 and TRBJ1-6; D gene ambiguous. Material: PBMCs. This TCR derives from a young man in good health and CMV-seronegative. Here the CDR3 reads CASSPPRSSANSPLHF. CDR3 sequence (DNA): TGTGCCAGCTCACCACCACGATCCAGTGCTAATTCACCCCTCCACTTT.